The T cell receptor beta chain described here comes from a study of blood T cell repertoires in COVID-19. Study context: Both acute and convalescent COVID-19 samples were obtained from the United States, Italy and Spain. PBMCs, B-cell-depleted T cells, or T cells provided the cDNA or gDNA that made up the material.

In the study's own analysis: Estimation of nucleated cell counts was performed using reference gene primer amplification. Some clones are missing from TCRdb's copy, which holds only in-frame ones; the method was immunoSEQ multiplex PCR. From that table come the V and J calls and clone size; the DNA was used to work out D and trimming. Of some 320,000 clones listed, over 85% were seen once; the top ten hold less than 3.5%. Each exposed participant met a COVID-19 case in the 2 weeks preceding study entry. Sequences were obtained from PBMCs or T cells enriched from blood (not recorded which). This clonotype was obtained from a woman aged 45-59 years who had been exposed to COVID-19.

Here the CDR3 reads CASNLQGSYGYTF. CDR3 DNA sequence: TGTGCCAGCAACTTACAGGGGAGCTATGGCTACACCTTC. This chain connects TRBV6-5 to TRBJ1-2, with TRBD1 matching 7 bases. Looked up from germline, CDR1 is MNHEY and CDR2 is SVGAGI. This CDR3 comprises 13 residues. V lost 7 bases and J lost 4; bases outside the gene matches: 6.